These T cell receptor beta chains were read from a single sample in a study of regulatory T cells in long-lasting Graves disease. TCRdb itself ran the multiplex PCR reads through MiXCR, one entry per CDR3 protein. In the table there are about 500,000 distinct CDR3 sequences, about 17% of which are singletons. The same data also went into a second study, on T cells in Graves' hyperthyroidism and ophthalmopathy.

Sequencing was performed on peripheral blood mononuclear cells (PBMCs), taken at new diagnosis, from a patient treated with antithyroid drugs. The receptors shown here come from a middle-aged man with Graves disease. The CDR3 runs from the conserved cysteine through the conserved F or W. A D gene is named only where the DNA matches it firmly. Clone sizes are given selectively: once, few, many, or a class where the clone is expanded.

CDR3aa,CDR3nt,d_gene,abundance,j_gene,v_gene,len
CASTSAGLGELFF,TGCGCCAGCACATCGGCGGGACTCGGGGAGCTGTTTTTT,-,many,TRBJ2-2,TRBV5-1,13
CSARDSRLAGVRPEQFF,TGCAGTGCTAGAGATAGCAGACTAGCGGGAGTTCGCCCTGAGCAGTTCTTC,TRBD2,many,TRBJ2-1,TRBV20-1,17
CASSYGMRREQYF,TGTGCCAGCAGTTATGGTATGCGGAGGGAGCAGTACTTC,-,many,TRBJ2-7,TRBV6-2/TRBV6-3,13
CASSNSGSRGTGELFF,TGTGCCAGCAGCAATAGCGGGAGCAGAGGCACCGGGGAGCTGTTTTTT,TRBD2,many,TRBJ2-2,TRBV12-3/TRBV12-4,16
CASSATPGPLGELFF,TGTGCCAGCAGCGCGACCCCAGGTCCCCTCGGGGAGCTGTTTTTT,-,few,TRBJ2-2,TRBV7-3,15
CSAPFSGRSTDTQYF,TGCAGTGCTCCGTTTAGCGGGAGGAGCACAGATACGCAGTATTTT,TRBD2,-,TRBJ2-3,TRBV20-1,15
CASRLPAGAPQFF,TGTGCCAGCAGGCTCCCAGCAGGGGCTCCGCAGTTCTTC,-,many,TRBJ2-1,TRBV28,13
CASSLDRANTGELFF,TGTGCCAGCAGTTTGGACAGGGCGAACACCGGGGAGCTGTTTTTT,TRBD1,many,TRBJ2-2,TRBV2,15
CASRTGGNTIYF,TGTGCCAGCAGGACAGGGGGAAACACCATATATTTT,TRBD1,-,TRBJ1-3,TRBV28,12
CAISESGTVAQPQHF,TGTGCCATCAGTGAGTCGGGGACCGTCGCCCAGCCCCAGCATTTT,-,few,TRBJ1-5,TRBV10-3,15
CASSLGDEGQFF,TGTGCCAGCAGCCTAGGGGACGAGGGGCAGTTCTTC,-,many,TRBJ2-1,TRBV7-6,12
CASSGRDLASYNEQFF,TGTGCCAGCAGCGGCCGGGACTTAGCCTCCTACAATGAGCAGTTCTTC,-,once,TRBJ2-1,TRBV9,16
CASSLGRGEDTQYF,TGCGCCAGCAGCTTGGGCCGGGGGGAAGATACGCAGTATTTT,TRBD2,-,TRBJ2-3,TRBV5-1,14
CASRKEVEQFF,TGTGCCAGCAGGAAGGAAGTTGAGCAGTTCTTC,-,many,TRBJ2-1,TRBV12-3/TRBV12-4,11
CASSEGLADTGELFF,TGTGCCAGCAGTGAAGGACTAGCGGACACCGGGGAGCTGTTTTTT,TRBD2,-,TRBJ2-2,TRBV25-1,15
CASSVLAGDWEQFF,TGTGCCAGCAGCGTTCTAGCGGGAGATTGGGAGCAGTTCTTC,TRBD2,few,TRBJ2-1,TRBV7-9,14
CASSDPAGYGNTIYF,TGTGCCAGCAGTGATCCCGCAGGGTACGGAAACACCATATATTTT,-,once,TRBJ1-3,TRBV6-1,15
CASSLSPRQAWNEQFF,TGTGCCAGCAGTTTATCGCCCCGACAGGCCTGGAATGAGCAGTTCTTC,-,few,TRBJ2-1,TRBV27,16
CASSPLVSTEQFF,TGTGCCAGCAGTCCCCTAGTATCTACTGAGCAGTTCTTC,-,many,TRBJ2-1,TRBV28,13
CASSFDSPDTQYF,TGTGCCAGCAGTTTCGACAGTCCAGATACGCAGTATTTT,-,many,TRBJ2-3,TRBV12-3/TRBV12-4,13
CASSLSADTDTQYF,TGTGCCAGCAGCTTATCGGCAGACACAGATACGCAGTATTTT,-,few,TRBJ2-3,TRBV7-2,14
CASSLAGLAGAYNEQFF,TGTGCCAGCAGTTTGGCGGGACTAGCGGGGGCCTACAATGAGCAGTTCTTC,TRBD2,-,TRBJ2-1,TRBV27,17
CASSLAGREGYNEQFF,TGCGCCAGCAGCTTGGCCGGGCGGGAGGGCTACAATGAGCAGTTCTTC,TRBD2,few,TRBJ2-1,TRBV5-1,16
CASKLGRSYNEQFF,TGTGCCAGCAAGTTGGGACGGAGCTACAATGAGCAGTTCTTC,-,many,TRBJ2-1,TRBV6-1,14
CASSFLLAKQETQYF,TGTGCCAGCAGTTTCCTTCTAGCGAAACAAGAGACCCAGTACTTC,-,many,TRBJ2-5,TRBV28,15
CSARAATSIHEQYF,TGCAGTGCTAGAGCCGCAACTAGTATCCACGAGCAGTACTTC,-,few,TRBJ2-7,TRBV20-1,14
CASSFGRADQPQHF,TGTGCCAGCAGTTTCGGCAGGGCTGACCAGCCCCAGCATTTT,-,-,TRBJ1-5,TRBV12-3/TRBV12-4,14
CASSSPKERTGELFF,TGTGCCAGCAGCTCCCCGAAAGAACGCACCGGGGAGCTGTTTTTT,-,-,TRBJ2-2,TRBV7-6,15
CASSLSRMVGLNTEAFF,TGCGCCAGCAGCTTGTCTCGGATGGTAGGATTGAACACTGAAGCTTTCTTT,-,-,TRBJ1-1,TRBV5-1,17
CSAGATSGINEQFF,TGCAGTGCGGGCGCGACTAGCGGGATTAATGAGCAGTTCTTC,TRBD2,many,TRBJ2-1,TRBV20-1,14
CASSFERVQYF,TGTGCCAGCAGTTTCGAGCGCGTGCAGTACTTC,-,many,TRBJ2-7,TRBV28,11
CASSQQGYNQETQYF,TGTGCCAGTAGCCAACAGGGTTATAACCAAGAGACCCAGTACTTC,-,-,TRBJ2-5,TRBV19,15
CASSQTDTRNYGYTF,TGTGCCAGCAGCCAGACGGACACCCGAAACTATGGCTACACCTTC,-,many,TRBJ1-2,TRBV3-1,15
CASSRRRALYQETQYF,TGTGCCAGCAGCCGGCGACGCGCCTTGTACCAAGAGACCCAGTACTTC,-,many,TRBJ2-5,TRBV13,16
CASSYSKSNEQFF,TGTGCCAGCAGTTACTCGAAAAGCAATGAGCAGTTCTTC,-,-,TRBJ2-1,TRBV6-5,13
CASSILTGGTGELFF,TGTGCCAGTAGTATACTGACAGGCGGGACCGGGGAGCTGTTTTTT,-,-,TRBJ2-2,TRBV19,15
CASSLTGTNEQFF,TGTGCCAGCAGCTTAACAGGAACCAATGAGCAGTTCTTC,-,few,TRBJ2-1,TRBV7-3,13
CASRRDRSTDTQYF,TGCGCCAGCAGGAGGGACAGAAGCACAGATACGCAGTATTTT,TRBD1,many,TRBJ2-3,TRBV5-1,14
CASSYTGQNNSPLHF,TGTGCCAGCAGTTATACGGGACAGAATAATTCACCCCTCCACTTT,TRBD1,few,TRBJ1-6,TRBV6-2/TRBV6-3,15
CATSGVTTGYYGYTF,TGTGCCACCAGTGGGGTCACTACGGGATACTATGGCTACACCTTC,-,-,TRBJ1-2,TRBV24-1,15
CSALAGGSYNEQFF,TGCAGTGCTTTAGCGGGGGGCTCCTACAATGAGCAGTTCTTC,TRBD2,many,TRBJ2-1,TRBV20-1,14
CASSPQRATGELFF,TGTGCCAGCTCACCACAGCGCGCTACCGGGGAGCTGTTTTTT,-,many,TRBJ2-2,TRBV18,14
CASGPGFGTDTQYF,TGTGCCAGCGGCCCGGGATTTGGCACAGATACGCAGTATTTT,-,many,TRBJ2-3,TRBV5-8,14
CSAPSAPLRGFPYEQYF,TGCAGTGCGCCGAGTGCCCCCCTCAGGGGCTTTCCCTACGAGCAGTACTTC,-,-,TRBJ2-7,TRBV20-1,17
CASSVDRGRITEAFF,TGTGCCAGCAGTGTGGACAGGGGGCGCATCACTGAAGCTTTCTTT,TRBD1,many,TRBJ1-1,TRBV27,15
CASSYNSYEQYF,TGTGCCAGCAGTTACAACTCCTACGAGCAGTACTTC,-,many,TRBJ2-7,TRBV28,12
CTSITGTGTSGANVLTF,TGTACCAGCATTACCGGGACAGGGACCTCTGGGGCCAACGTCCTGACTTTC,TRBD1,-,TRBJ2-6,TRBV6-1,17
CASSLDPVITDTQYF,TGTGCCAGCAGCTTGGATCCGGTTATCACAGATACGCAGTATTTT,-,-,TRBJ2-3,TRBV5-6,15
CASTQGAGGTQYF,TGTGCCAGCACCCAGGGGGCGGGGGGTACGCAGTATTTT,-,many,TRBJ2-3,TRBV6-1,13
CSVEYTDTQYF,TGCAGCGTTGAATACACAGATACGCAGTATTTT,-,many,TRBJ2-3,TRBV29-1,11
CASSLGLAVNTGELFF,TGTGCCAGCAGCTTAGGACTAGCGGTGAACACCGGGGAGCTGTTTTTT,TRBD2,many,TRBJ2-2,TRBV7-2,16
CAIRRDERNGYTF,TGTGCCATCCGCCGGGACGAAAGGAATGGCTACACCTTC,-,many,TRBJ1-2,TRBV24-1,13
CAWTRNPGELFF,TGTGCCTGGACCCGCAATCCCGGGGAGCTGTTTTTT,-,-,TRBJ2-2,TRBV30,12
CSASPRVQETQYF,TGCAGTGCTAGTCCCAGGGTCCAAGAGACCCAGTACTTC,-,many,TRBJ2-5,TRBV20-1,13
CASSPAGTDYEQYF,TGTGCCAGCAGTCCCGCCGGGACGGACTACGAGCAGTACTTC,-,many,TRBJ2-7,TRBV6-1,14
CASSLAAGRKMGTQYF,TGCGCCAGCAGCTTGGCCGCGGGACGCAAGATGGGTACGCAGTATTTT,-,many,TRBJ2-3,TRBV5-1,16
CASSSIRAAGNEQFF,TGTGCCAGCAGCTCAATTCGGGCGGCGGGCAATGAGCAGTTCTTC,-,-,TRBJ2-1,TRBV5-5,15
CASSLAPLGSNTGELFF,TGCGCCAGCAGCTTGGCACCACTAGGCTCGAACACCGGGGAGCTGTTTTTT,-,few,TRBJ2-2,TRBV5-1,17
CASSHAGDYGYTF,TGTGCCAGCAGCCATGCGGGAGACTATGGCTACACCTTC,-,many,TRBJ1-2,TRBV3-1,13
CAWSVSLAGTGELFF,TGTGCCTGGAGTGTAAGTCTAGCGGGCACCGGGGAGCTGTTTTTT,TRBD2,many,TRBJ2-2,TRBV30,15